These 9 T cell receptor beta chains were all obtained from the same sample, sequenced in a study of blood T cell repertoires in COVID-19. Sequencing used immunoSEQ multiplex PCR; TCRdb keeps in-frame clones, though not all of them. The table lists 150,000 to 200,000 clones, roughly 88% of them singletons. Sequenced material: PBMCs or T cells enriched from blood (not recorded which). The receptors originated from a woman aged 25-40 years who had recovered from COVID-19.

CDR3 in amino acids: CASSQRTGGLGEQFF. The CDR3, as DNA: TGTGCCAGCAGTCAGCGGACAGGGGGTTTAGGTGAGCAGTTCTTC. The J gene is TRBJ2-1, the V gene TRBV6-5; TRBD1 matches at 10 bases. CDR1 is MNHEY, CDR2 SVGAGI, per germline. This CDR3 is 15 amino acids long. Losses at the gene ends were 5 bases for V and 9 bases for J; bases not matched to a gene: 10.

The gene calls are TRBV7-6 and TRBJ1-3; the D gene is possibly TRBD1 (5 bases). V lost 3 bases to trimming and J lost 8 bases, with 11 bases between them. Germline CDR1 SGHVS, CDR2 FNYEAQ. This CDR3 has 13 amino acids. CDR3 in DNA: TGTGCCAGCAGCTTTGACCAGGGTCACACCATATATTTT. This gives the protein CASSFDQGHTIYF.

This clone is a singleton in its sample. The V call is TRBV4-1, the J call TRBJ1-2; 7 bases match TRBD1. V was pared by 3 bases and J by 7 bases, with 11 bases of the junction left unmatched. Germline CDR1 MGHRA, CDR2 YSYEKL. The CDR3 extends over 15 amino acids. The DNA for the CDR3 is TGCGCCAGCAGCCAGGATCCACAGGGGATTGCTGGCTACACCTTC. Encoded protein: CASSQDPQGIAGYTF.

This chain connects TRBV3-1 (or the pseudogene TRBV3-2) to TRBJ1-1; a weak D match, TRBD1 (6 bases). Trimming removed 5 bases from V and 3 bases from J, with 19 bases in between. Germline V CDR1 and CDR2: LGHDT, YNNKEL (reference sequence). The length of the CDR3 is 16 residues. The DNA of the CDR3 is TGTGCCAGCAGCGAACGTCGACAGGTGGCAGACACTGAAGCTTTCTTT. Its protein is CASSERRQVADTEAFF.

V is TRBV27 and J is TRBJ1-2; TRBD1 might be the D (5 bases). The CDR3 contains 11 residues. Germline V gives CDR1 MNHEY, CDR2 SMNVEV (reference sequence). Trimming removed 5 bases from V and 7 bases from J, with 8 bases in between. CDR3 DNA sequence: TGTGCCAGCAGTCAGGGTGGTGGCTACACCTTC. It encodes CASSQGGGYTF.

The chain employs TRBV6-6 and TRBJ1-1; no reliable D call. The CDR3 is made up of 11 amino acids. The V and J ends lost 2 bases and 8 bases respectively, with 6 bases between them. Germline V gene lookup returns CDR1 MNHNY and CDR2 SVGAGI (reference sequence). This chain's CDR3 is CASSYAREAFF. In nucleotides, the CDR3 is TGTGCCAGCAGTTACGCGAGAGAAGCTTTCTTT.

The table lists this clone with a count of one. The V gene is TRBV18, the J gene TRBJ2-7; possible D gene TRBD1, 6 bases. CDR1 KGHSH and CDR2 LQKENI come from the germline V gene. This CDR3 contains 13 residues. Trimming took 2 bases from V and 4 from J, leaving 9 bases between them. Here the CDR3 reads CASSPTQGYEQYF. The CDR3 DNA follows: TGTGCCAGCTCACCAACCCAGGGGTACGAGCAGTACTTC.

The genes are TRBV11-2 and TRBJ1-3; D possibly corresponds to TRBD1 (5 bases). Germline loops: CDR1 SGHAT, CDR2 FQNNGV. Between the trimmed V and J ends, which lost 5 bases and 4 bases, there was a span of 18 bases. The CDR3 extends over 16 amino acids. The DNA for the CDR3 is TGTGCCAGCAGCACAAGCGGGGGGTTGAGAGGAAACACCATATATTTT. Its translation is CASSTSGGLRGNTIYF.

There are a few counts of this clone. The rearrangement joins TRBV5-1 to TRBJ2-5, with 14 bases that match TRBD2. V lost 6 bases to trimming and J lost 4 bases; unmatched junction nucleotides: 2. The CDR3 extends over 14 amino acids. Germline CDR1 reads SGHRS; CDR2 reads YFSETQ. This chain's CDR3 is CASTGTSGRETQYF. The CDR3 coding sequence is TGCGCCAGCACGGGGACTAGCGGGAGAGAGACCCAGTACTTC.